This is a list of T cell receptor beta chains from one sample in a study of T cells in Graves' hyperthyroidism and ophthalmopathy. TCRdb processed the multiplex PCR reads anew with MiXCR; each CDR3 protein has one entry. The table includes roughly 560,000 distinct CDR3 sequences, roughly 14% detected once. Specimen: blood. The receptors derive from a woman aged 40-49 years with Graves' ophthalmopathy. The CDR3 runs from the conserved cysteine through the conserved F or W. The D gene is left open where the match is weak. The size of a clone is reported for some rows only, either as once, few or many, or as a class for expanded clones.

size: few
V: TRBV11-3
D: -
J: TRBJ2-7
CDR3: CASSLNRLTSYEQYF
DNA: TGTGCCAGCAGCCTCAACCGCCTTACTAGTTACGAGCAGTACTTC

size: many
V: TRBV11-2
D: -
J: TRBJ1-2
CDR3: CASGPSPNYGYTF
DNA: TGTGCCAGCGGCCCGTCCCCCAACTATGGCTACACCTTC

size: many
V: TRBV5-1
D: -
J: TRBJ2-7
CDR3: CASSPSGQDYEQYF
DNA: TGCGCCAGCAGCCCCTCCGGACAAGACTACGAGCAGTACTTC

size: -
V: TRBV12-5
D: TRBD2
J: TRBJ2-7
CDR3: CASGRGTSGTSYEQYF
DNA: TGTGCTAGTGGTCGTGGGACTAGCGGAACATCCTACGAGCAGTACTTC

size: many
V: TRBV30
D: -
J: TRBJ1-3
CDR3: CAWGYRDIGNTIYF
DNA: TGTGCCTGGGGATACCGGGACATTGGAAACACCATATATTTT

size: many
V: TRBV20-1
D: -
J: TRBJ2-5
CDR3: CSASGAQETQYF
DNA: TGCAGTGCTAGCGGAGCCCAAGAGACCCAGTACTTC

size: many
V: TRBV20-1
D: TRBD2
J: TRBJ2-7
CDR3: CSAQLTSGSREQYF
DNA: TGCAGTGCGCAATTGACTAGCGGGAGTAGGGAGCAGTACTTC

size: many
V: TRBV3-1
D: TRBD1
J: TRBJ1-2
CDR3: CASSQQGGLTYGYTF
DNA: TGTGCCAGCAGCCAACAAGGGGGCCTAACCTATGGCTACACCTTC

size: many
V: TRBV6-2/TRBV6-3
D: TRBD2
J: TRBJ2-7
CDR3: CASSYCHGLAGGSDEQYF
DNA: TGTGCCAGCAGTTACTGCCATGGACTAGCGGGAGGGTCCGACGAGCAGTACTTC

size: many
V: TRBV2
D: TRBD1
J: TRBJ1-1
CDR3: CASSEADRVVAFF
DNA: TGTGCCAGCAGTGAAGCGGACAGGGTTGTTGCTTTCTTT

size: many
V: TRBV5-1
D: -
J: TRBJ2-2
CDR3: CASGDGANTGELFF
DNA: TGCGCCAGCGGGGACGGGGCGAACACCGGGGAGCTGTTTTTT

size: many
V: TRBV28
D: -
J: TRBJ2-2
CDR3: CASSRWAGQTTGELFF
DNA: TGTGCCAGCAGCAGGTGGGCAGGGCAAACGACCGGGGAGCTGTTTTTT

size: many
V: TRBV24-1
D: -
J: TRBJ2-2
CDR3: CATSDYISGPYTGELFF
DNA: TGTGCCACCAGTGACTATATTAGCGGTCCTTACACCGGGGAGCTGTTTTTT

size: many
V: TRBV20-1
D: TRBD1
J: TRBJ1-1
CDR3: CSARGRQGAFF
DNA: TGCAGTGCCCGGGGGAGACAGGGGGCTTTCTTT

size: many
V: TRBV10-2
D: TRBD2
J: TRBJ2-5
CDR3: CASSESMGLVLGETQYF
DNA: TGCGCCAGCAGTGAGTCGATGGGACTAGTCCTTGGGGAGACCCAGTACTTC

size: many
V: TRBV19
D: TRBD2
J: TRBJ2-7
CDR3: CASTLTTSGSYEQYF
DNA: TGTGCCAGTACCCTTACGACTAGCGGGAGCTACGAGCAGTACTTC

size: many
V: TRBV11-2
D: TRBD1
J: TRBJ1-2
CDR3: CASSLDGQGRATNYGYTF
DNA: TGTGCCAGCAGCTTAGACGGACAGGGACGTGCGACTAACTATGGCTACACCTTC

size: few
V: TRBV29-1
D: TRBD1
J: TRBJ2-7
CDR3: CNVVCPPGQGLPYEQYF
DNA: TGCAACGTTGTTTGCCCACCGGGACAGGGACTTCCCTACGAGCAGTACTTC

size: -
V: TRBV4-1
D: -
J: TRBJ2-5
CDR3: CASSRDGLQETQYF
DNA: TGCGCCAGCAGCCGAGATGGGCTGCAAGAGACCCAGTACTTC

size: many
V: TRBV4-2
D: -
J: TRBJ1-1
CDR3: CASSQELMNTEAFF
DNA: TGTGCCAGCAGCCAAGAACTTATGAACACTGAAGCTTTCTTT

size: few
V: TRBV29-1
D: TRBD1
J: TRBJ2-7
CDR3: CSVKLPGGMYEQYF
DNA: TGCAGCGTTAAACTGCCAGGGGGCATGTACGAGCAGTACTTC

size: -
V: TRBV6-1
D: TRBD2
J: TRBJ2-5
CDR3: CASSEMGASGRQETQYF
DNA: TGTGCCAGCAGTGAAATGGGGGCTAGCGGGAGGCAAGAGACCCAGTACTTC

size: few
V: TRBV27
D: -
J: TRBJ2-5
CDR3: CASSSDSPTTQETQYF
DNA: TGTGCCAGCAGTTCGGACAGCCCTACGACCCAAGAGACCCAGTACTTC

size: -
V: TRBV30
D: -
J: TRBJ1-3
CDR3: CAWSVRQGPSGNTIYF
DNA: TGTGCCTGGAGTGTACGGCAGGGTCCCTCTGGAAACACCATATATTTT

size: many
V: TRBV28
D: -
J: TRBJ1-3
CDR3: CASSLSIRFSGNTIYF
DNA: TGTGCCAGCAGTTTATCGATAAGGTTTTCTGGAAACACCATATATTTT

size: many
V: TRBV28
D: TRBD1
J: TRBJ2-7
CDR3: CASSLGTGGLRSYEQYF
DNA: TGTGCCAGCAGTTTAGGGACAGGGGGCCTGCGATCCTACGAGCAGTACTTC

size: -
V: TRBV6-5
D: -
J: TRBJ1-2
CDR3: CASSYSGGPNGYTF
DNA: TGTGCCAGCAGTTACTCGGGGGGCCCGAATGGCTACACCTTC

size: many
V: TRBV15
D: TRBD1
J: TRBJ1-5
CDR3: CATSRDDREAQPQHF
DNA: TGTGCCACCAGCAGAGACGACAGGGAGGCTCAGCCCCAGCATTTT

size: -
V: TRBV9
D: -
J: TRBJ2-4
CDR3: CASSAGGGSAKNIQYF
DNA: TGTGCCAGCAGCGCTGGTGGGGGTTCAGCCAAAAACATTCAGTACTTC

size: many
V: TRBV5-1
D: -
J: TRBJ2-7
CDR3: CASSLVGSTGYEQYF
DNA: TGCGCCAGCAGCTTGGTAGGTAGCACAGGCTACGAGCAGTACTTC

size: many
V: TRBV6-2/TRBV6-3
D: -
J: TRBJ2-7
CDR3: CASSTVSKEGYEQYF
DNA: TGTGCCAGCAGCACGGTCTCCAAAGAGGGCTACGAGCAGTACTTC

size: few
V: TRBV30
D: TRBD2
J: TRBJ2-3
CDR3: CAWSVGLAGNTDTQYF
DNA: TGTGCCTGGAGTGTTGGACTAGCGGGAAACACAGATACGCAGTATTTT

size: many
V: TRBV19
D: TRBD1
J: TRBJ1-2
CDR3: CASSIMRDRTYGYTF
DNA: TGTGCCAGTAGTATAATGAGGGACAGGACCTATGGCTACACCTTC

size: many
V: TRBV6-2/TRBV6-3
D: -
J: TRBJ1-1
CDR3: CASSRLGREWTEAFF
DNA: TGTGCCAGCAGTCGACTGGGACGGGAGTGGACTGAAGCTTTCTTT

size: many
V: TRBV20-1
D: -
J: TRBJ1-1
CDR3: CSARGDANTEAFF
DNA: TGCAGTGCTAGAGGGGATGCGAACACTGAAGCTTTCTTT

size: -
V: TRBV20-1
D: -
J: TRBJ2-2
CDR3: CSARRQGAIGELFF
DNA: TGCAGTGCTAGACGGCAGGGTGCCATCGGGGAGCTGTTTTTT

size: many
V: TRBV28
D: -
J: TRBJ2-7
CDR3: CASRSGYEQYF
DNA: TGTGCCAGCAGATCCGGCTACGAGCAGTACTTC